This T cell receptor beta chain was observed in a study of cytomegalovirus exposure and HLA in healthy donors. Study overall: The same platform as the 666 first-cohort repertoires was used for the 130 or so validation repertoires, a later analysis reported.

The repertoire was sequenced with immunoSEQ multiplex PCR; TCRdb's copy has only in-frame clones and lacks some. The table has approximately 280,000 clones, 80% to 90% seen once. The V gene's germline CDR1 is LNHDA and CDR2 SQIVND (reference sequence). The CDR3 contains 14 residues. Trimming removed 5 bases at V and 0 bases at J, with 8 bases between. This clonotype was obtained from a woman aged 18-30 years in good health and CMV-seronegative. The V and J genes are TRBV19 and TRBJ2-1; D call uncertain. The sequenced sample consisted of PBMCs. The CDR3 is CASSPPSSYNEQFF. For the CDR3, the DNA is TGTGCCAGTAGTCCACCTAGCTCCTACAATGAGCAGTTCTTC.